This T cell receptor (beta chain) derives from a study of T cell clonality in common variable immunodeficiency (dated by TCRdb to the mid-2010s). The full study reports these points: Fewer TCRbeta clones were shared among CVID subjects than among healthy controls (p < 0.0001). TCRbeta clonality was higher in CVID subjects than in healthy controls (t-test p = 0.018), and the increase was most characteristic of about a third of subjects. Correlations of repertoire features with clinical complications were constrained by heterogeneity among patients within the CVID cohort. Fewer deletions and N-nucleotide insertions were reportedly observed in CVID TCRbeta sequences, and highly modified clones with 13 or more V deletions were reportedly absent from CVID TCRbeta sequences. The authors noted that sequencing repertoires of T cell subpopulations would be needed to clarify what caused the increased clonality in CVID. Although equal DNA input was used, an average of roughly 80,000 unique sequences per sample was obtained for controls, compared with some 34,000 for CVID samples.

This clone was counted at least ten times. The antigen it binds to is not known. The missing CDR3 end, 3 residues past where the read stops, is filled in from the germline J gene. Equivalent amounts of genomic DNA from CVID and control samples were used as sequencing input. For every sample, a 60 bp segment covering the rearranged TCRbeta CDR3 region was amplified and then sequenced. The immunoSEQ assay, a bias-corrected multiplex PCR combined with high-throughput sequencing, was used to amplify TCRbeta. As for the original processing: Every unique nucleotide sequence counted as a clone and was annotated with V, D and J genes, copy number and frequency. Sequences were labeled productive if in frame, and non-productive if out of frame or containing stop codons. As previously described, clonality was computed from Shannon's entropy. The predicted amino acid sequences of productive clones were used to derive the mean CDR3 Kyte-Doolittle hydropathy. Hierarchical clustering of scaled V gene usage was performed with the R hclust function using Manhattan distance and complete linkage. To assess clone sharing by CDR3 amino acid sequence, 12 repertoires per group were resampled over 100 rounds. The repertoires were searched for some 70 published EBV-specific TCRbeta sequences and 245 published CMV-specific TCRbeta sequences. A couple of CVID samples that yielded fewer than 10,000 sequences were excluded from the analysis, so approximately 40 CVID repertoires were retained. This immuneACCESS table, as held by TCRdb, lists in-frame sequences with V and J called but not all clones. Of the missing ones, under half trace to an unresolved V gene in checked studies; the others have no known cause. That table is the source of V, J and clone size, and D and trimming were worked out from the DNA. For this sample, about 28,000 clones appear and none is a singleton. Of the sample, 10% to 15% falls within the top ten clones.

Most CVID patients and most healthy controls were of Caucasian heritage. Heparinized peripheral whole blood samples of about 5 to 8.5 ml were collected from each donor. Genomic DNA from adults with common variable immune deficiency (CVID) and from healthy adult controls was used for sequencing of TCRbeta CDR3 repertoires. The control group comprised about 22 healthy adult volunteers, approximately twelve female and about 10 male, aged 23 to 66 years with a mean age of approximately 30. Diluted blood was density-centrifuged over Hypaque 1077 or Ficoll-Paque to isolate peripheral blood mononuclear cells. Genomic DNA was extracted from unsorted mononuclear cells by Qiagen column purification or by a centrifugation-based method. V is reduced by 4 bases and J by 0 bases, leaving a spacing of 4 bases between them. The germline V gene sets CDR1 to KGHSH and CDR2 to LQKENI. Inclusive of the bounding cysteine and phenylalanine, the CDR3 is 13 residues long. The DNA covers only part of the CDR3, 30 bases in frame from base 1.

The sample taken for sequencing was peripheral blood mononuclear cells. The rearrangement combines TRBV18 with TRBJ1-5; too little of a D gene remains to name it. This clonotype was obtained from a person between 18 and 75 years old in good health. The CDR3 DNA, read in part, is TGTGCCAGCTCACGCGATAGCAATCAGCCC. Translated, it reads CASSRDSNQP. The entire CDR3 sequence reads CASSRDSNQPQHF.